This record looks at one TCR beta chain sequence and its context. Its target antigen remains unknown. Base-call qualities are not available, and no considerably larger clone is one nucleotide away. The data derive from a study of cytomegalovirus exposure and HLA in healthy donors (TCRdb year 2017). Study-wide context: The 550 to 750 repertoires of the first cohort and the roughly 110 validation repertoires were produced on the same platform, according to a later analysis. The study was designed to test whether signatures of past pathogen exposure could be identified by cataloging public T cell receptors. Besides the first cohort of around 700 subjects, a separate validation cohort made up of roughly 120 different subjects was used. The study combined high-throughput TCR immunosequencing, statistical association of individual TCRs with disease status, and machine learning to predict cytomegalovirus infection status. Overall results and qualifications from the work: Across donors, most TCR sequences were observed very rarely, whereas some public TCRs were present in many individuals. In the study, about 150 TCR beta chains were listed as associated with cytomegalovirus. The authors suggested that the approach could potentially be extended to other disease states and immunological phenotypes. The classifier was reported to diagnose cytomegalovirus status with high specificity and sensitivity in both the original and validation cohorts. A few of the identified cytomegalovirus-associated TCR beta chains were confirmed in vitro to be specific for cytomegalovirus antigens. In a later analysis, TCRs clustered in the first cohort were found to also tend to co-occur in the approximately 120 validation repertoires, with about 94% of cluster scores above 0. The validation cohort had no HLA typing available for a later analysis, so co-occurrence within that cohort was assessed over all 120 or so repertoires.

Taken from cysteine to phenylalanine, the CDR3 has 15 residues. Only CDR3 DNA is held: 45 bases, read in frame from base 1. CDR1 SGHRS and CDR2 YFSETQ are derived from the germline V gene. Trimming takes 2 bases off V and 4 bases off J; junction bases not matched to a gene: 6. Library construction relied on the immunoSEQ multiplex PCR assay. The paper's data handling went like this. To diagnose cytomegalovirus status from the catalog of TCR beta chain sequences, a statistical classification framework was built. Imported from immuneACCESS, the table was reduced by TCRdb to in-frame sequences with V and J called. These copies leave out some clones; in studies compared against another copy, an unresolved V gene accounts for under half, and the cause of the remainder is not known. The V and J calls and clone size are taken from that table; D and trimming were inferred from the DNA. Here the sample has tens of thousands of clones; approximately 94% occur a single time. The ten most abundant clones make up 3.6% of the sample.

Donors formed part of the validation cohort, which comprised about 120 subjects and was distinct from the first cohort of several hundred subjects. Rearrangement joined TRBV5-1 to TRBJ2-4; 7 bases in between match TRBD1. This TCR derives from a woman aged 30 to 39 in good health and CMV-seronegative. The sequenced sample was PBMCs. The nucleotide sequence is TGCGCCAGCAGCTTCCCCGGGACAGAGAAAAACATTCAGTACTTC. Its translation is CASSFPGTEKNIQYF.